Following are 17 T cell receptor beta chains from one sample sequenced in a study of T cells in localized non-small cell lung cancer. Clones were sequenced by immunoSEQ multiplex PCR, and TCRdb holds only the in-frame ones, with some missing. The table lists under 25,000 clones, 75% to 90% of them singletons, with more than 20% in the top ten. The sample in question was peripheral blood, obtained before any cancer treatment. All receptors derive from a man between 40 and 69 years old with stage I squamous cell lung carcinoma.

J is TRBJ1-1 and V is TRBV30, with D possibly matching TRBD1 (5 bases). The germline CDR1 and CDR2 sequences are GTSNPN and SVGIG (reference sequence). The CDR3 sequence is 13 residues long. Trimming left V 5 bases short and J 1 base short, with 11 bases between. The CDR3 loop reads CAWVRQTNTEAFF. The CDR3 DNA is TGTGCCTGGGTGAGACAGACGAACACTGAAGCTTTCTTT.

This clone was recorded a few times. The V call is TRBV5-4, the J call TRBJ1-6; TRBD1 is a possible D gene (5 bases). The V end was cut by 4 bases, the J end by 7 bases, with 18 bases between. The CDR3 loop spans 16 amino acids. Germline V CDR1 and CDR2: SGHNT, YYREEE (reference sequence). The CDR3 bases are TGTGCCAGCAGCACCCGGGGCTACGGAGGGAATTCACCCCTCCACTTT. It encodes CASSTRGYGGNSPLHF. The full variable domain, with the rest looked up from reference TRBV5-4 and TRBJ1-6, is ETGVTQSPTHLIKTRGQQVTLRCSSQSGHNTVSWYQQALGQGPQFIFQYYREEENGRGNFPPRFSGLQFPNYSSELNVNALELDDSALYLCASSTRGYGGNSPLHFGNGTRLTVT.

The rearrangement links TRBV30 to TRBJ2-3, with D unclear. Germline CDR1 reads GTSNPN; CDR2 reads SVGIG (reference sequence). The CDR3 is 13 amino acids. The germline V and J ends were trimmed by 3 bases and 9 bases, with 16 bases remaining between them. The chain's CDR3 is CAWRPLGSSTQYF. The CDR3 nucleotides read TGTGCCTGGAGGCCCCTAGGGTCAAGCACGCAGTATTTT.

This clone was recorded once. The chain employs TRBV6-5 and TRBJ2-4; 11 bases fit TRBD2. J lost 7 bases, V lost 4 bases, and 9 bases had no gene match. This CDR3 region has 16 residues. Germline values: CDR1 MNHEY, CDR2 SVGAGI. This CDR3 reads CASSSGTSGGQNIQYF. CDR3 in DNA: TGTGCCAGCAGTTCGGGTACTAGCGGGGGCCAGAACATTCAGTACTTC.

The gene calls are TRBV4-1 and TRBJ1-2; D may be TRBD1 (6 bases). V was cut by 0 bases and J by 3 bases, with 11 bases left in between. This CDR3 has 15 amino acids. Germline CDR1 reads MGHRA; CDR2 reads YSYEKL. CDR3 in DNA: TGCGCCAGCAGCCAAGATCCACAGGGATACTATGGCTACACCTTC. This codes for CASSQDPQGYYGYTF.

The chain combines TRBV15 with TRBJ1-5, with TRBD1 as a possible D gene (6 bases). The V gene lost 0 bases and the J gene lost 5 bases, with 14 bases spanning the gap. The CDR3 length is 16 residues. Germline V CDR1 and CDR2: LNHNV, YYDKDF (reference sequence). In DNA form, the CDR3 reads TGTGCCACCAGCAGAGATGGGGGGCTCTACGATCAGCCCCAGCATTTT. Translating it yields CATSRDGGLYDQPQHF.

This chain joins TRBV5-4 and TRBJ1-2; maybe TRBD1 (5 bases). The V and J ends lost 3 bases and 7 bases respectively, with 22 bases between them. Germline assignment: CDR1 SGHNT and CDR2 YYREEE (reference sequence). This CDR3 is built from 16 residues. The CDR3 DNA is TGTGCCAGCAGCTCACGCGGCGTTGAACAGGTCTTTGGCTACACCTTC. Amino acids: CASSSRGVEQVFGYTF.

This clone has only a few counts. This sequence joins TRBV11-3 and TRBJ1-2, with D maybe TRBD1 (6 bases). Germline CDR1 reads SGHNT; CDR2 reads YENEEA. With 4 bases removed from V and 5 bases from J, the gap between germline ends came to 14 bases. This CDR3 spans 14 amino acids. CDR3 sequence reads: CASSSGTRGYGYTF. In nucleotides, the CDR3 is TGTGCCAGCAGCTCAGGGACTAGGGGGTATGGCTACACCTTC.

This clone was detected only once. The J gene is TRBJ2-1, the V gene TRBV28; D call uncertain. Deletions cut 7 bases from V and 0 bases from J, with 4 bases between. The CDR3 extends over 12 amino acids. Germline V lookup: CDR1 MDHEN, CDR2 SYDVKM. In DNA, the CDR3 is TGTGCCAGCAAAGGCTCCTACAATGAGCAGTTCTTC. Residues: CASKGSYNEQFF.

V is TRBV10-3 and J is TRBJ2-2; 9 bases line up with TRBD2. In germline, CDR1 is ENHRY, CDR2 SYGVKD. This CDR3 contains 15 residues. The V and J ends lost 5 bases and 7 bases, in that order; junction bases with no gene match: 8. The CDR3 DNA is TGTGCCATCAGTCAAGCGGGGGGCCGGGTCGGGGAGCTGTTTTTT. Its protein is CAISQAGGRVGELFF.

The chain combines TRBV10-2 with TRBJ1-2, with a weak D call TRBD1 (5 bases). This CDR3 is built from 15 residues. Germline lookup yields CDR1 WSHSY and CDR2 SAAADI. With 3 bases removed from V and 7 bases from J, the gap between germline ends came to 18 bases. CDR3 nucleotide sequence: TGCGCCAGCAGTGACTGGGGGTCAGGAAATAGTGGCTACACCTTC. Residues: CASSDWGSGNSGYTF.

The V gene is TRBV10-3, the J gene TRBJ1-1; no clear D gene. The CDR3 contains 15 residues. Trimming removed 8 bases from V and 0 bases from J, with 16 bases in between. Germline V gives CDR1 ENHRY, CDR2 SYGVKD. The CDR3 protein is CAIGAGLTVNTEAFF. The CDR3 DNA reads TGTGCCATCGGTGCGGGTCTGACCGTGAACACTGAAGCTTTCTTT.

This clone occurred once. V usage is TRBV28 and J usage is TRBJ1-2; D is uncertain. The V end lost 3 bases, the J end lost 5 bases, and 7 bases lay between the germline ends. Germline assignment: CDR1 MDHEN and CDR2 SYDVKM. The CDR3 covers 12 residues. CDR3 in DNA: TGTGCCAGCAGTTTGAACCGTTATGGCTACACCTTC. Its translation is CASSLNRYGYTF.

CDR3 amino acids: CASRPSGNTNEKLFF. CDR3 sequence (DNA): TGCGCCAGCAGACCTTCAGGGAATACTAATGAAAAACTGTTTTTT. This chain connects TRBV5-1 to TRBJ1-4; tentatively, D is TRBD1 (5 bases). The CDR3 is made up of 15 amino acids. V was clipped by 5 bases and J by 2 bases, with 13 bases between them. Germline loops: CDR1 SGHRS, CDR2 YFSETQ. The variable domain in full, with the rest retrieved from reference TRBV5-1 and TRBJ1-4, is KAGVTQTPRYLIKTRGQQVTLSCSPISGHRSVSWYQQTPGQGLQFLFEYFSETQRNKGNFPGRFSGRQFSNSRSEMNVSTLELGDSALYLCASRPSGNTNEKLFFGSGTQLSVL.

The chain joins TRBV2 to TRBJ2-5, with 8 positions matching TRBD2. With V trimmed by 8 bases and J by 3 bases, 11 bases remained unmatched. In germline, CDR1 is SNHLY, CDR2 FYNNEI. CDR3 length: 15 residues. CDR3 in amino acids: CASFRSVAGKETQYF. The CDR3 DNA reads as TGTGCCAGCTTCCGAAGCGTAGCGGGGAAAGAGACCCAGTACTTC.

J is TRBJ2-1 and V is TRBV11-3, with TRBD1 identical over 10 bases. With 0 bases clipped from V and 16 bases from J, the junction kept 6 bases outside the gene matches. This CDR3 region has 13 residues. CDR1 is SGHNT, CDR2 YENEEA, per germline. The CDR3, as DNA: TGTGCCAGCAGCTTAGAGGAGGGACAGGGGACCTTCTTC. Translating it yields CASSLEEGQGTFF.

The chain uses TRBV7-8 and TRBJ1-5; D uncertain. The CDR3 is made up of 14 amino acids. Germline loops: CDR1 SGHVS, CDR2 FQNEAQ. With 1 base removed from V and 2 bases from J, the gap between germline ends came to 6 bases. DNA for the CDR3: TGTGCCAGCAGCTTAGACAGACGCAATCAGCCCCAGCATTTT. It is translated as CASSLDRRNQPQHF.